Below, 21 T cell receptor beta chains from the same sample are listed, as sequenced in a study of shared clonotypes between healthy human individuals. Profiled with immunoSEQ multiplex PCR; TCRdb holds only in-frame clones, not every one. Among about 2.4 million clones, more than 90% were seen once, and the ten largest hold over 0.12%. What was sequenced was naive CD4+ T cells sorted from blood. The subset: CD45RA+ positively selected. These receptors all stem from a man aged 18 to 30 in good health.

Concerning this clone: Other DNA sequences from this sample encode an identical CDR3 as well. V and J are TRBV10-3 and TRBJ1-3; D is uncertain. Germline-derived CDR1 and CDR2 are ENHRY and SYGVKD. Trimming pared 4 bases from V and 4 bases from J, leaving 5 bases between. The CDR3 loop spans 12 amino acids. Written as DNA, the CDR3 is TGTGCCATCAGTGGGGGAGGAAACACCATATATTTT. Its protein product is CAISGGGNTIYF.

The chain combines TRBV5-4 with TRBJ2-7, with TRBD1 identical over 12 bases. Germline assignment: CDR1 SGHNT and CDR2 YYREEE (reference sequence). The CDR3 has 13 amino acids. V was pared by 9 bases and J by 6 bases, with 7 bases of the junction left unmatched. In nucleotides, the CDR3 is TGTGCCACCTGGGACAGGGGGCGATCCGAGCAGTACTTC. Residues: CATWDRGRSEQYF. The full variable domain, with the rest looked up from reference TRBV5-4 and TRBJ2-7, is ETGVTQSPTHLIKTRGQQVTLRCSSQSGHNTVSWYQQALGQGPQFIFQYYREEENGRGNFPPRFSGLQFPNYSSELNVNALELDDSALYLCATWDRGRSEQYFGPGTRLTVT.

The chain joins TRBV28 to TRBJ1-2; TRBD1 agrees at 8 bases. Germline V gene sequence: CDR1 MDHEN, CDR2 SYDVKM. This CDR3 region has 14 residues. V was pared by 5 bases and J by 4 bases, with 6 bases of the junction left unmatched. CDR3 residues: CASSTGQGGYGYTF. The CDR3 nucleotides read TGTGCCAGCAGTACCGGACAGGGCGGCTATGGCTACACCTTC.

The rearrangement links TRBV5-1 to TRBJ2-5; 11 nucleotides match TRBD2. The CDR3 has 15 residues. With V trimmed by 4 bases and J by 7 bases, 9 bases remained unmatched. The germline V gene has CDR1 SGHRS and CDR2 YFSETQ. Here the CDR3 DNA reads TGCGCCAGCAGCCCGGGCACTAGCGGGGGTGGGACCCAGTACTTC. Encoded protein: CASSPGTSGGGTQYF.

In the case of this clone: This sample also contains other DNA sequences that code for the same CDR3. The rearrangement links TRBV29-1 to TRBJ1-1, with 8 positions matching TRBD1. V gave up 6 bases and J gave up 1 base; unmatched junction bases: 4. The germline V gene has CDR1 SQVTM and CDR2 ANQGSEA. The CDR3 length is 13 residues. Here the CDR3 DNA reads TGCAGCGTCGCCGGACAGGGGAACACTGAAGCTTTCTTT. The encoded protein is CSVAGQGNTEAFF.

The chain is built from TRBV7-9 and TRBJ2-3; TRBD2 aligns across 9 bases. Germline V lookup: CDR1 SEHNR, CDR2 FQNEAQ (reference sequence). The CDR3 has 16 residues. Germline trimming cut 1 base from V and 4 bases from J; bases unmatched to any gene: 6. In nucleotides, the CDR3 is TGTGCCAGCAGCTTAGTGAATAGCGGGGGATCAGATACGCAGTATTTT. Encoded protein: CASSLVNSGGSDTQYF.

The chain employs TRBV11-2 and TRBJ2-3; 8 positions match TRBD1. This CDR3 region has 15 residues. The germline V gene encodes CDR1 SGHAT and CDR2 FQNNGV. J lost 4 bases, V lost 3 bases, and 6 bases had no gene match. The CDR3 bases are TGTGCCAGCAGCTTGTGGGGACAGGACCCAGATACGCAGTATTTT. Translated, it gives CASSLWGQDPDTQYF.

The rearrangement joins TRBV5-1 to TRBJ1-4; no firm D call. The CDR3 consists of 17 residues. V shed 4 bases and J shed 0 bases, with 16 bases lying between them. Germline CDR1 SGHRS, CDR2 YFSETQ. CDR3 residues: CASSLWALSTTNEKLFF. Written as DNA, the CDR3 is TGCGCCAGCAGCCTGTGGGCCCTGAGTACAACTAATGAAAAACTGTTTTTT.

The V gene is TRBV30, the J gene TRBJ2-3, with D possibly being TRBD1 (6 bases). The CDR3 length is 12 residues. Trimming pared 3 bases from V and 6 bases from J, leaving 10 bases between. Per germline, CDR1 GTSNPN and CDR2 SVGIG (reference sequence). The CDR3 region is CAWSNRVDTQYF. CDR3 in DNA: TGTGCCTGGAGCAACAGGGTGGATACGCAGTATTTT.

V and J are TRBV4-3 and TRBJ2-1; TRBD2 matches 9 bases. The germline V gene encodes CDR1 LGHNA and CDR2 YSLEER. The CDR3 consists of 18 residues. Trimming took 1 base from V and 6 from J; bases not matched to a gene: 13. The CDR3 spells CASSQVFSGRARGNEQFF. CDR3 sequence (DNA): TGCGCCAGCAGCCAAGTATTTAGCGGGAGAGCCCGCGGCAATGAGCAGTTCTTC.

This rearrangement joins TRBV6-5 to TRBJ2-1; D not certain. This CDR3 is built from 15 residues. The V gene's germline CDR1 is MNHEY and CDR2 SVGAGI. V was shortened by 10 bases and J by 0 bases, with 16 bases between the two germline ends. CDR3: CATRMAFSSYNEQFF. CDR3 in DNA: TGTGCCACCCGGATGGCTTTCAGCTCCTACAATGAGCAGTTCTTC.

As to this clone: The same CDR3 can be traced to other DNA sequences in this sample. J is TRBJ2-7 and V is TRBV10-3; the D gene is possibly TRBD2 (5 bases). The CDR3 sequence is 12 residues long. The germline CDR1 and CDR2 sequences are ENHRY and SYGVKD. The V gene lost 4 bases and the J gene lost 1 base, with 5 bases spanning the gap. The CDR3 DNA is TGTGCCATCAGTGCGGGGTCCTACGAGCAGTACTTC. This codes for CAISAGSYEQYF.

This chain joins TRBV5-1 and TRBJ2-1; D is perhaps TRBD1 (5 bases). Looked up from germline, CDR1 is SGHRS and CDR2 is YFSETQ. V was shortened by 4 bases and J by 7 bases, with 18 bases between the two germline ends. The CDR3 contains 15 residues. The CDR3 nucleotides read TGCGCCAGCAGCCCAGGGCACCAGCTGAGGAATGAGCAGTTCTTC. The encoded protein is CASSPGHQLRNEQFF.

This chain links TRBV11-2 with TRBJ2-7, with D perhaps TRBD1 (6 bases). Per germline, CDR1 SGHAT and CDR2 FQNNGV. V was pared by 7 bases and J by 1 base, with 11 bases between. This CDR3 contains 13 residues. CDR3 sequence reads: CASNADRSYEQYF. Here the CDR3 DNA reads TGTGCCAGCAACGCCGACAGGTCCTACGAGCAGTACTTC.

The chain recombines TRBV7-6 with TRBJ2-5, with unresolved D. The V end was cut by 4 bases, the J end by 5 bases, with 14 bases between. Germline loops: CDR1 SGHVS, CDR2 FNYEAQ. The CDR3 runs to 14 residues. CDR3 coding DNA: TGTGCCAGCAGCTCCCTATCTAGTCTCGAGACCCAGTACTTC. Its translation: CASSSLSSLETQYF.

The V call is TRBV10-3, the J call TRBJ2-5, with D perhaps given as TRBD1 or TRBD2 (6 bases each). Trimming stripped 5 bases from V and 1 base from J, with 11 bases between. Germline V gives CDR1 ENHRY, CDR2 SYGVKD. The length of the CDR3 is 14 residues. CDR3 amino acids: CAISSGGGQETQYF. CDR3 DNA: TGTGCCATCAGTTCAGGAGGGGGCCAAGAGACCCAGTACTTC.

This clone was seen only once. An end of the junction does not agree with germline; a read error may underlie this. The CDR3: CASSQGTSGDRTYTQYF. CDR3 DNA: TGTGCCAGCAGCCAAGGGACTAGCGGGGACCGCACATATACGCAGTATTTT. J is TRBJ2-3 and V is TRBV4-2, with 12 bases lining up with TRBD2. The germline V gene has CDR1 LGHNA and CDR2 YNFKEQ. The CDR3 extends over 17 amino acids.

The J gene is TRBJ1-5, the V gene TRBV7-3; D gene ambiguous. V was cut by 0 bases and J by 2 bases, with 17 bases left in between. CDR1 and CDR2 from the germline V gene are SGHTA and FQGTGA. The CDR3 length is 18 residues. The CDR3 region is CASSLTFARSRGNQPQHF. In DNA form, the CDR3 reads TGTGCCAGCAGCTTAACGTTTGCGAGGTCTCGAGGCAATCAGCCCCAGCATTTT.

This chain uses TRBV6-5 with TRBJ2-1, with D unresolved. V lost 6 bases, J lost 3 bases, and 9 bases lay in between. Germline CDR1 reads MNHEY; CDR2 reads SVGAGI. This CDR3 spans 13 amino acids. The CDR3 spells CASRSASYNEQFF. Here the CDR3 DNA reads TGTGCCAGCAGGTCGGCCAGCTACAATGAGCAGTTCTTC.

The CDR3 sequence: CASSSQSPINNSPLHF. The CDR3 DNA is TGTGCCAGCAGCTCACAGTCCCCGATTAATAATTCACCCCTCCACTTT. The rearrangement uses TRBV7-9 and TRBJ1-6; D is uncertain. V lost 4 bases and J 5 bases, leaving 15 bases between the germline ends. The CDR3 has 16 residues. The germline V gene encodes CDR1 SEHNR and CDR2 FQNEAQ (reference sequence).

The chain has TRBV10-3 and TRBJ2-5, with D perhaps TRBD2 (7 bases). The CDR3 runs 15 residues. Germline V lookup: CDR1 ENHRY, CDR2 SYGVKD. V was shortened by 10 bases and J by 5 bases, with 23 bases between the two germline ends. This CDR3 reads CATGEGTKGRETQYF. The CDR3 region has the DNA TGTGCCACCGGGGAGGGGACAAAGGGTCGTGAGACCCAGTACTTC.